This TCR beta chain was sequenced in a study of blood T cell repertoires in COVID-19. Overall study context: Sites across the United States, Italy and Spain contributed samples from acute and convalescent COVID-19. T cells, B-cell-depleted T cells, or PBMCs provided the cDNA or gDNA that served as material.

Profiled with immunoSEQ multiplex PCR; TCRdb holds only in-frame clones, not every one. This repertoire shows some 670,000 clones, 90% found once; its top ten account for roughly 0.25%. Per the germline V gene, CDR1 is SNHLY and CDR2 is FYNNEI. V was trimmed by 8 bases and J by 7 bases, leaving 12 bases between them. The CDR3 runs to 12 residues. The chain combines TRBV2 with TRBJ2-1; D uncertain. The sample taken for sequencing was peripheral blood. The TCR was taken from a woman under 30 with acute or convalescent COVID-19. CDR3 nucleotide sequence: TGTGCCAGCTTGAGGCTGGGTAATGAGCAGTTCTTC. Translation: CASLRLGNEQFF.